This TCR beta chain derives from a study of OX40 agonist ivuxolimab in advanced cancers. Describing the broader study: Ivuxolimab was a fully human IgG2 agonistic monoclonal antibody targeting the costimulatory receptor OX40 (CD134). Intravenous ivuxolimab was administered to patients every 2 weeks at six dose levels: 0.01, 0.1, 0.3, 1.5, 3 and 10 mg/kg. Among the approximately 50 dose-escalation patients, around 19 had hepatocellular carcinoma, around 15 melanoma, 9 renal cell carcinoma and 9 head and neck cancer. In the dose-escalation cohort, 65% to 85% of patients were male, and the mean age was approximately 60 years with a range of about 20 to 79. Patients were allowed to have had prior anti-PD-1, anti-PD-L1 or anti-CTLA-4 therapy, and around 41% of the dose-escalation patients had previously received checkpoint inhibitors. Partial responses occurred in three dose-escalation patients, of whom one had hepatocellular carcinoma and two had cutaneous melanoma. Peripheral TCRbeta sequencing was intended to test whether TCR sequence diversity was altered and clonal T-cell expansion was caused by ivuxolimab. The paper describes the monotherapy dose-escalation part (N of about 47 patients) of the phase I trial of ivuxolimab. What the research found in general, with its limitations: After ivuxolimab, CD8+ T cells had more expanded clones than CD4+ T cells on average. In the 0.1-3.0 mg/kg groups, partial responders were among the patients with the lowest normalized peripheral clonal expansion, particularly in CD8+ T cells. Low levels of normalized T-cell clonal expansion were also shown by some nonresponding patients. Clonal expansion of both CD4+ and CD8+ blood T cells was observed from baseline to week 6 at doses 0.1 to 3.0 mg/kg. Antigen specificity was not determined for the clonally expanded peripheral T cells.

Cut back by 8 bases and 1 base, the V and J ends lie 11 bases apart. The CDR3 measures 12 amino acids from cysteine to phenylalanine. This entry keeps only the CDR3 DNA: 36 bases, framed from base 1. Per the germline V gene (reference sequence), GTSNPN is the CDR1 and SVGIG is the CDR2. Patients with a history of autoimmune disease or receiving systemic immunosuppression were excluded from the trial. Peripheral blood for TCR sequencing was collected from all dose cohorts at baseline, on cycle 4 day 1, and on cycle 7 day 1. Samples came from an open-label, multicenter, first-in-human phase I dose-escalation trial of ivuxolimab. Adults with locally advanced or metastatic melanoma, renal cell, hepatocellular, or head and neck squamous cell carcinoma were enrolled in the trial. Before TCR sequencing, CD4+ and CD8+ T cells were separately sorted from peripheral blood. This clone was observed a few times. Its cognate antigen has yet to be identified. The input lacks base qualities; no much larger clone sits a single base away.

Genomic DNA was isolated from the sorted cells so that the TCRbeta CDR3 region could be sequenced. The immunoSEQ Assay was used for sequencing of TCRbeta CDR3 regions. The table was pulled from immuneACCESS by TCRdb, which kept in-frame rearrangements only. Such tables lose some clones; where checked, under half of the loss comes from unresolved V genes, and the rest has no known cause. Recorded for this sample are around 84,000 clones; roughly 80% of them occurred a single time. Clones ranked in the top ten supply roughly 7.3% of the sample. The source is an adult with an advanced solid tumor such as melanoma, head and neck, liver or kidney cancer. The sequence is built from TRBV30 and TRBJ1-1, with the D gene not confidently named. The specimen was CD4+ or CD8+ T cells sorted from blood, collected in a trial of the OX40 agonist ivuxolimab. The DNA sequence is as follows: TGTGCCGTGTTGACGGGGAACACTGAAGCTTTCTTT. This translates into CAVLTGNTEAFF.